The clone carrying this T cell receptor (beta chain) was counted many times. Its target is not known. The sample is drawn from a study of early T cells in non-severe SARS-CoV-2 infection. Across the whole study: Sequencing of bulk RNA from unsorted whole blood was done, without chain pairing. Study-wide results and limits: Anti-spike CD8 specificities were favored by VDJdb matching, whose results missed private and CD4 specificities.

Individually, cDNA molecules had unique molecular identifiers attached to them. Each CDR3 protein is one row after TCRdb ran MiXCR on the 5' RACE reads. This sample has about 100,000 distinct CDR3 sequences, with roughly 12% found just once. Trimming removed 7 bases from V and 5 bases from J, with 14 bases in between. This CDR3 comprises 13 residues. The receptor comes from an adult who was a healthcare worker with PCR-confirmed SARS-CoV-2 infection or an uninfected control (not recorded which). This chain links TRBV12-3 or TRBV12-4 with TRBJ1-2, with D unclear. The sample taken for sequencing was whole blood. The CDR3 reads CASTSFDYYGYTF. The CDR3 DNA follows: TGTGCCAGCACCTCCTTTGACTATTATGGCTACACCTTC.